This TCR beta chain was documented in a study of OX40 agonist ivuxolimab in advanced cancers. Broadly, across the study: Ivuxolimab, which targeted the costimulatory receptor OX40 (CD134), was an agonistic, fully human IgG2 monoclonal antibody. The paper covers the monotherapy dose-escalation part of the phase I ivuxolimab trial, which included N of about 51 patients. In the dose-escalation cohort, 65% to 90% of patients were male, and the mean age was approximately 60 years, with a range of roughly 23 to 85. Partial responses occurred in three dose-escalation patients, of whom one had hepatocellular carcinoma and two had cutaneous melanoma. The point of sequencing TCRbeta in the periphery was to test whether ivuxolimab changed TCR sequence diversity and drove clonal T-cell expansion. Intravenous ivuxolimab was administered to patients every 2 weeks at six dose levels: 0.01, 0.1, 0.3, 1.5, 3 and 10 mg/kg. Prior anti-PD-1, anti-PD-L1 or anti-CTLA-4 therapy was permitted, and checkpoint inhibitors had been received by 40% to 50% of dose-escalation patients. Of the 50 or so patients in dose escalation, about 20 had hepatocellular carcinoma, some 15 had melanoma, 9 had renal cell carcinoma and 9 had head and neck cancer. The paper as a whole reports these results and caveats: Which antigens the clonally expanded peripheral T cells were specific for was not determined. Clonal expansion of both CD4+ and CD8+ blood T cells was observed from baseline to week 6 at doses 0.1 to 3.0 mg/kg. After ivuxolimab, more expanded clones were found on average in CD8+ T cells than in CD4+ T cells. Low levels of normalized T-cell clonal expansion were also seen in some nonresponding patients. In partial responders in the 0.1-3.0 mg/kg groups, normalized peripheral clonal expansion was found to be among the lowest, especially among CD8+ T cells.

The CDR3 goes from the cysteine to the phenylalanine over 17 residues. Only the CDR3 portion is preserved as DNA: 51 bases, with reading frame beginning at the first base. From V the trimming removes 4 bases and from J it removes 3 bases, while the gene matches leave 10 bases of the junction unaccounted for. The germline V gene specifies KGHSH as CDR1 and LQKENI as CDR2. Patients with autoimmune disease history or receiving systemic immunosuppression were excluded from the trial. Peripheral blood for TCR sequencing was collected from all dose cohorts at baseline, on cycle 4 day 1, and on cycle 7 day 1. Samples came from an open-label, multicenter, first-in-human phase I dose-escalation trial of ivuxolimab. The trial enrolled adults with locally advanced or metastatic head and neck squamous cell, hepatocellular, melanoma or renal cell carcinoma. Before TCR sequencing, CD4+ T cells and CD8+ T cells were sorted from peripheral blood as separate populations.

Genomic DNA was extracted from sorted cells for sequencing of the TCRbeta CDR3 region. The immunoSEQ Assay was used for sequencing of TCRbeta CDR3 regions. Drawn from immuneACCESS, this table holds only the in-frame rearrangements with V and J called that TCRdb kept. Clones are partly lost; checked studies trace under half to an unresolved V gene and leave the rest unexplained. Recorded for this sample are fewer than 20,000 clones; around 78% of them occurred a single time. Roughly 14% of the sample goes to the ten largest clones. Concerning this clone: Its target antigen remains unknown. There are no base qualities to consult, and no much larger clone falls within one base.

In this chain, TRBV18 is recombined with TRBJ2-1, and TRBD2 matches 9 of the central bases. The clonotype was recovered from an adult with an advanced solid tumor such as melanoma, head and neck, liver or kidney cancer. The specimen comprised CD4+ or CD8+ T cells sorted from blood, sampled in a trial of the OX40 agonist ivuxolimab. The CDR3 in this case is CASSQNLGLAGYNEQFF. The DNA reads as follows: TGTGCCAGCTCACAGAACCTGGGACTAGCAGGCTACAATGAGCAGTTCTTC.